This T cell receptor beta chain was captured in a study of spatial heterogeneity in lung cancer. Study information: Sequencing consistently turned up more beta-chain sequences than alpha-chain sequences.

The time point denotes: sample taken at primary tumor resection. Whole RNA, which was extracted from tumor, nontumor lung tissue or frozen PBMC, was sequenced without any cell sorting. The donor group consisted of roughly 70 patients who had untreated, early-stage non-small cell lung cancer. TCRdb fed the 5' RACE reads into MiXCR, producing one record per CDR3 protein. Here the sample spans about 92,000 distinct CDR3 sequences, 9.5% to 15% being singletons. With 6 bases clipped from V and 3 bases from J, the junction kept 5 bases outside the gene matches. This CDR3 region has 14 residues. The clonotype originates from a male donor with early-stage non-small cell lung cancer. This specimen was PBMCs, taken at surgery. The rearrangement uses TRBV12-3 or TRBV12-4 and TRBJ1-5; 7 bases agree with TRBD1. The CDR3 spells CASRSTGVNQPQHF. CDR3 sequence (DNA): TGTGCCAGCAGATCCACAGGGGTCAATCAGCCCCAGCATTTT.